This TCR beta chain comes out of a study of CXCR3-negative and CXCR3-positive naive CD8 T cells. Study background: Sequencing gave about 135 million TRB reads overall, about 1.5 +/- 0.3 million per library. Findings and limits, study-wide: TRBV-TRBJ usage was similar across naive CXCR3 subsets but distinct in memory cells. Hydrophobicity was higher for TRB CDR3s found in CXCR3-positive naive cells than in CXCR3-negative naive cells.

This clonotype ranks as medium-sized in terms of frequency. Its antigen is still unknown. Researchers prepared the TRB cDNA libraries using 5' RACE with UMI labels. TCRdb derives one entry per CDR3 protein from the 5' RACE reads, leaving out DNA. The ten top clones account for roughly 1.3%, within a sample of approximately 5,900 distinct CDR3 sequences. The CDR3 runs to 16 residues. Looked up from germline, CDR1 is SGHDT and CDR2 is YYEEEE. Subsets of CD8+ T cells were each sorted in triplicate at approximately 270,000 cells apiece. This chain connects TRBV5-6 to TRBJ2-2; TCRdb gives TRBD1 as the D gene, but with no DNA this cannot be confirmed. The receptor was derived from a human donor in good health. Some clones in this sample may be carry-over from other donors' samples. Sequenced sample: naive CXCR3+ CD8+ T cells from blood. Described subset: CD45RO-CCR7+CD27+CD95- naive CD8+ T cells expressing CXCR3 (TNR3+). CDR3 sequence reads: CASSPDRGLYTGELFF.